The rows below give T cell receptor beta chains drawn from one sample of a study of response to subunit inactivated influenza vaccine. TCRdb passed the RT-PCR reads through MiXCR, listing each CDR3 protein once. The sample contains about 480,000 distinct CDR3 sequences, 10% to 15% of which appear only once. This sample comprised PBMCs from blood, obtained more than 35 days after vaccination. Source of these receptors: a middle-aged man who received an inactivated influenza vaccine. Each CDR3 is given with its conserved first and last residue. The D gene is left open where the match is weak. The size field is filled for only some rows; it gives once, few, many or a size class.

v_call,d_call,j_call,clone_size,cdr3_aa,cdr3_nt
TRBV4-3,.,TRBJ1-3,few,CASSRADSSISGNTIYF,TGCGCCAGCAGCCGGGCTGACAGTTCCATCTCTGGAAACACCATATATTTT
TRBV7-9,TRBD1,TRBJ1-6,many,CASSSGTGNSPLHF,TGTGCCAGCAGTTCCGGGACAGGGAATTCACCCCTCCACTTT
TRBV24-1,.,TRBJ2-1,few,CATRDSIGGYNDEQFF,TGTGCCACCCGAGATTCAATAGGGGGGTACAATGATGAGCAGTTCTTC
TRBV27,.,TRBJ2-7,few,CASSQGLRSWGQYF,TGTGCCAGCAGTCAGGGACTGCGGTCGTGGGGACAGTACTTC
TRBV29-1,TRBD1,TRBJ2-7,.,CSVGDRVSEQYF,TGCAGCGTGGGGGACAGGGTCAGCGAGCAGTACTTC
TRBV24-1,.,TRBJ2-3,.,CATSLTGSTDTQYF,TGTGCCACCAGTCTGACAGGAAGCACAGATACGCAGTATTTT
TRBV7-9,.,TRBJ2-7,.,CASSLGAGSELYF,TGTGCCAGCAGCTTAGGCGCAGGGTCCGAGCTGTACTTC
TRBV20-1,.,TRBJ1-5,.,CSAGDQPQHF,TGCAGTGCTGGGGATCAGCCCCAGCATTTT
TRBV9,.,TRBJ2-7,few,CASSVSQDAYEQYF,TGTGCCAGCAGCGTATCCCAGGATGCCTACGAGCAGTACTTC
TRBV9,TRBD1,TRBJ1-3,few,CASSGVQGQGAGNTIYF,TGTGCCAGCAGCGGAGTACAGGGACAGGGGGCTGGAAACACCATATATTTT
TRBV6-2/TRBV6-3,.,TRBJ2-1,few,CASRRPSPQPGPLKEQFF,TGTGCCAGCAGACGCCCTTCTCCCCAGCCCGGGCCCTTAAAGGAGCAGTTCTTC
TRBV7-9,.,TRBJ2-7,.,CASSKDTEYEQYF,TGTGCCAGCAGCAAGGACACTGAATACGAGCAGTACTTC
TRBV10-3,TRBD1,TRBJ1-1,few,CAISGQGYEAFF,TGTGCCATCAGTGGACAGGGTTATGAAGCTTTCTTT
TRBV4-1,.,TRBJ1-1,.,CASSQWLGDTEVFF,TGCGCCAGCAGCCAATGGTTAGGGGACACTGAAGTTTTCTTT
TRBV6-5,.,TRBJ2-7,.,CASSLDFSYEQYF,TGTGCCAGCAGTTTAGACTTCTCCTACGAGCAGTACTTC
TRBV5-1,.,TRBJ2-2,few,CASSLRLTNTGELFF,TGCGCCAGCAGCTTGAGACTCACGAACACCGGGGAGCTGTTTTTT